Listed below are T cell receptor beta chains from one sample, sequenced in a study of blood T cell repertoires in COVID-19. Produced via immunoSEQ multiplex PCR; TCRdb's table is partial and in-frame only. The sample records 150,000 to 200,000 clones, over 70% being singletons. Sequencing was performed on PBMCs or T cells enriched from blood (not recorded which). All receptors derive from a man aged 50 to 59 who had recovered from COVID-19. Both conserved end residues are part of each CDR3. The D gene is left open where the match is weak. Not all rows give a size; the values are once, few, many and, for expanded clones, a class.

>NA|15|TRBJ2-3|TRBV6-2/TRBV6-3|TRBD2
TGTGCCAGCAGTGCTCGGCGGGGGGGCGCAGATACGCAGTATTTT
CASSARRGGADTQYF
>few|17|TRBJ1-1|TRBV7-9|TRBD1
TGTGCCAGCAGCTCCCCAGGGGGAGGCTTAGTGAACACTGAAGCTTTCTTT
CASSSPGGGLVNTEAFF
>NA|16|TRBJ1-2|TRBV24-1|TRBD1
TGTGCCACCAGTGATACCCGGACAGGTCGCGCACAAGGCTACACCTTC
CATSDTRTGRAQGYTF
>NA|15|TRBJ2-7|TRBV7-9|NA
TGTGCCAGCAGCCAAACAGGGAAATTCTCCTACGAGCAGTACTTC
CASSQTGKFSYEQYF
>NA|13|TRBJ2-2|TRBV14|NA
TGTGCCAGCAGCCAAGATCGCGGCGGGGAGCTGTTTTTT
CASSQDRGGELFF
>few|17|TRBJ1-5|TRBV7-9|TRBD1
TGTGCCAGCAGCAACATAAGGGACAGCGGGCAAGGACAGCCCCAGCATTTT
CASSNIRDSGQGQPQHF
>few|11|TRBJ2-3|TRBV29-1|NA
TGCAGCGCAAACCCACGGGATACGCAGTATTTT
CSANPRDTQYF
>NA|14|TRBJ1-6|TRBV3-1/TRBV3-2|TRBD1
TGTGCCAGCAGCCTGGGACAGGGATTCGGGCCCCTCCACTTT
CASSLGQGFGPLHF
>NA|15|TRBJ2-7|TRBV28|NA
TGTGCCAGCAGTTACAAGACTGGAAGCTCCTACGAGCAGTACTTC
CASSYKTGSSYEQYF
>NA|13|TRBJ2-3|TRBV18|TRBD2
TGTGCCAGCTCACCACGCGGGGGAGATACGCAGTATTTT
CASSPRGGDTQYF
>NA|14|TRBJ2-7|TRBV19|NA
TGTGCCAGTAGTATCCCGGGACAAACCTACGAGCAGTACTTC
CASSIPGQTYEQYF
>NA|14|TRBJ1-6|TRBV5-5|TRBD1
TGTGCCAGCAGCTGGGGACAGGGATATTCACCCCTCCACTTT
CASSWGQGYSPLHF
>once|14|TRBJ1-2|TRBV5-1|NA
TGCGCCAGCAGCTTGGGTTCAGGGACTGAAAGCTACACCTTC
CASSLGSGTESYTF
>NA|15|TRBJ1-2|TRBV28|TRBD1
TGTGCCAGCAGTCTTACCGACAGGGGGCTGGGTGGCTACACCTTC
CASSLTDRGLGGYTF
>once|12|TRBJ2-7|TRBV2|TRBD1
TGTGCCAGCGGGGACAGCTCCTACGAGCAGTACTTC
CASGDSSYEQYF
>NA|14|TRBJ1-3|TRBV2|NA
TGTGCCAGCCTCACAGGCCAACAGGGAAACACCATATATTTT
CASLTGQQGNTIYF
>NA|18|TRBJ1-6|TRBV27|NA
TGTGCCAGCAGTCTGAAGGGCATGTCGGGAGTGGGTAATTCACCCCTCCACTTT
CASSLKGMSGVGNSPLHF
>NA|15|TRBJ2-7|TRBV27|TRBD2
TGTGCCAGCAGAGCTCGGGGGGGGCTAGCCTACGAGCAGTACTTC
CASRARGGLAYEQYF
>NA|13|TRBJ2-5|TRBV5-6|TRBD1
TGTGCCAGCAGCACGGGACAGGGCGAGACCCAGTACTTC
CASSTGQGETQYF
>NA|11|TRBJ2-7|TRBV7-8|NA
TGTGCCAGCAGGGACACCTACGAGCAGTACTTC
CASRDTYEQYF
>NA|15|TRBJ2-1|TRBV5-1|TRBD2
TGCGCCAGCAGTTTCGCTAGCGGGGGTTGGTATGAGCAGTTCTTC
CASSFASGGWYEQFF
>NA|15|TRBJ1-3|TRBV7-8|TRBD1
TGTGCCAGCAGCTTAGGCGGGACAGGAAGAAACACCATATATTTT
CASSLGGTGRNTIYF
>NA|17|TRBJ1-4|TRBV5-3|NA
TGTGCCAGAAGCTTTCTCCCCCGACAAGGAACTAATGAAAAACTGTTTTTT
CARSFLPRQGTNEKLFF
>NA|16|TRBJ2-1|TRBV19|TRBD1
TGTGCCACCACTTCGGAGGGACAGGGGTTGAGCGATGAGCAGTTCTTC
CATTSEGQGLSDEQFF
>NA|11|TRBJ2-7|TRBV12-3/TRBV12-4|NA
TGTGCCAGCAGTTTGGCGGGAGAGCAGTACTTC
CASSLAGEQYF
>NA|15|TRBJ2-3|TRBV6-5|TRBD1
TGTGCCAGCAGAACAACAGGGGGTAGCACAGATACGCAGTATTTT
CASRTTGGSTDTQYF
>many|15|TRBJ1-5|TRBV19|NA
TGTGCCAGTACCCCCCTAAGGCGGGGCAATCAGCCCCAGCATTTT
CASTPLRRGNQPQHF
>NA|14|TRBJ1-5|TRBV30|NA
TGTGCCTGGAACGTCCCGGGAGGGAATCAGCCCCAGCATTTT
CAWNVPGGNQPQHF
>NA|15|TRBJ2-1|TRBV5-1|NA
TGCGCCAGCAGCTTGGCCACCACCAGAGGGAATGAGCAGTTCTTC
CASSLATTRGNEQFF
>NA|14|TRBJ1-1|TRBV10-3|TRBD1
TGTGCCATCAACACAGGGGGTAGCGACACTGAAGCTTTCTTT
CAINTGGSDTEAFF
>NA|12|TRBJ2-1|TRBV19|NA
TGTGCCAGTAGTATCACGGGGAATGAGCAGTTCTTC
CASSITGNEQFF
>once|15|TRBJ2-5|TRBV6-5|NA
TGTGCCAGCAGCGGGCCGGGGGGCTACCAAGAGACCCAGTACTTC
CASSGPGGYQETQYF
>many|13|TRBJ2-3|TRBV27|NA
TGTGCCAGCAGATCTAAAAGCACAGATACGCAGTATTTT
CASRSKSTDTQYF
>NA|16|TRBJ2-6|TRBV24-1|NA
TGTGCCACCAGTGATTTTGACAGATCTGGGGCCAACGTCCTGACTTTC
CATSDFDRSGANVLTF
>NA|14|TRBJ2-7|TRBV6-1|NA
TGTGCCAGCAGTGAATCGGCAGGATCGGACGAGCAGTACTTC
CASSESAGSDEQYF
>NA|15|TRBJ1-5|TRBV18|NA
TGTGCCAGCTCAGAAAATACAGGGCCCTGGCAGCCCCAGCATTTT
CASSENTGPWQPQHF
>NA|13|TRBJ1-3|TRBV29-1|NA
TGCAGCGTTGATCAGGGGTATGGAAACACCATATATTTT
CSVDQGYGNTIYF
>NA|14|TRBJ2-7|TRBV6-5|TRBD1
TGTGCCAGCAGTACTCCGGGACAGACCTACGAGCAGTACTTC
CASSTPGQTYEQYF
>NA|13|TRBJ2-2|TRBV6-1|NA
TGTGCCAGCAGTGAGGGGGCGACCGGGGAGCTGTTTTTT
CASSEGATGELFF
>NA|14|TRBJ1-4|TRBV6-5|NA
TGTGCCAGCAGTTACTCGCGGACTAATGAAAAACTGTTTTTT
CASSYSRTNEKLFF
>NA|14|TRBJ1-2|TRBV19|NA
TGTGCCAGTAGTAGGCGGTTGTGGTCCGATGGCTACACCTTC
CASSRRLWSDGYTF
>NA|16|TRBJ2-1|TRBV28|TRBD2
TGTGCCAGCAGTCCTCGACTAGCGGGAGGGGTCGGTGAGCAGTTCTTC
CASSPRLAGGVGEQFF
>NA|18|TRBJ2-2|TRBV25-1|NA
TGTGCCAGCAGTGAATCTGGCTTGGGCCCCCTTAACACCGGGGAGCTGTTTTTT
CASSESGLGPLNTGELFF
>once|14|TRBJ1-4|TRBV3-1/TRBV3-2|NA
TGTGCCAGCAGCCTCAGCCTCGGGGGTGAAAAACTGTTTTTT
CASSLSLGGEKLFF
>NA|13|TRBJ2-7|TRBV19|TRBD1
TGTGCCAGTAGTAAGGGCAGGGGGAACGAGCAGTACTTC
CASSKGRGNEQYF
>NA|17|TRBJ2-6|TRBV5-6|NA
TGTGCCAGCAGCTTGGGGGGGCGCAGTTCTGGGGCCAACGTCCTGACTTTC
CASSLGGRSSGANVLTF
>NA|13|TRBJ2-3|TRBV7-2|NA
TGTGCCAGCAGCTCAATCTACACAGATACGCAGTATTTT
CASSSIYTDTQYF
>NA|13|TRBJ1-3|TRBV6-5|NA
TGTGCCAGCATTAGGACAGCTGGAAACACCATATATTTT
CASIRTAGNTIYF
>NA|14|TRBJ1-3|TRBV7-3|NA
TGTGCCAGCAGCTTAGCAGGGGCCGGAAACACCATATATTTT
CASSLAGAGNTIYF
>NA|13|TRBJ2-1|TRBV9|NA
TGTGCCAGCAGCGGTAGACTTGACAATGAGCAGTTCTTC
CASSGRLDNEQFF
>NA|15|TRBJ2-7|TRBV27|NA
TGTGCCAGCAGTTCCCCCAGGGGAAGCTCCTACGAGCAGTACTTC
CASSSPRGSSYEQYF
>NA|20|TRBJ2-6|TRBV5-4|TRBD1
TGTGCCAGCAGCGGAGGCTTCCCGGGACAGGGGGCCCCTGGGGCCAACGTCCTGACTTTC
CASSGGFPGQGAPGANVLTF
>NA|14|TRBJ2-7|TRBV2|TRBD1
TGTGCCAGCACTTCCCGGGACAGCTCCTACGAGCAGTACTTC
CASTSRDSSYEQYF
>NA|15|TRBJ2-3|TRBV5-4|TRBD1
TGTGCCAGCAGCTTGGTTGGGACAGGGGGAGATACGCAGTATTTT
CASSLVGTGGDTQYF
>once|13|TRBJ2-4|TRBV2|NA
TGTGCCAGCCTCGGGGGCAGGGGGGACATTCAGTACTTC
CASLGGRGDIQYF